Each of the 32 T cell receptor beta chains below was sequenced from the same sample in a study of Ad26.COV2.S vaccination and SARS-CoV-2 variants. As to treatment: 19 received Ad26.COV2.S at low or high dose, single or two shots; roughly five received placebo; per-sample allocation not given. On day 63 after the first injection, vaccine and placebo recipients gave samples. Clones were read by immunoSEQ multiplex PCR, and TCRdb kept only the in-frame ones, dropping some. The table has 400,000 to 450,000 clones, around 90% seen once; the top ten hold less than 5.5%. The sequencing used peripheral blood, collected in a trial of Ad26.COV2.S vaccine versus placebo. The receptors originated from a person between 18 and 65 years old who received the Ad26.COV2.S COVID-19 vaccine or a placebo.

The chain has TRBV9 and TRBJ2-7, with 7 bases that match TRBD2. This CDR3 has 14 amino acids. Germline assignment: CDR1 SGDLS and CDR2 YYNGEE. Germline trimming cut 4 bases from V and 5 bases from J; bases unmatched to any gene: 9. The CDR3 sequence is CASSSQGGRDEQYF. The CDR3 bases are TGTGCCAGCAGCTCGCAAGGAGGGAGGGACGAGCAGTACTTC.

The chain carries TRBV3-1 (or the pseudogene TRBV3-2) and TRBJ1-6; D is unresolved. Germline CDR1 LGHDT, CDR2 YNNKEL (reference sequence). With 0 bases removed from V and 9 bases from J, the gap between germline ends came to 0 bases. The CDR3 covers 11 residues. CDR3 amino acids: CASSQDSPLHF. DNA of the CDR3: TGTGCCAGCAGCCAAGATTCACCCCTCCACTTT.

This clone has just a few counts. V gene TRBV18 combines with J gene TRBJ1-2; unclear D gene. The CDR3 has 14 residues. Trimming cost V 5 bases and J 8 bases, with 18 bases left between them. Germline V CDR1 and CDR2: KGHSH, LQKENI. The CDR3 DNA follows: TGTGCCAGCTCATTGAGCGAGGGCCCACGGGGCTACACCTTC. Its translation: CASSLSEGPRGYTF.

The chain links TRBV24-1 to TRBJ2-5; tentatively, D is TRBD1 (6 bases). This CDR3 region has 14 residues. CDR1 is KGHDR, CDR2 SFDVKD, per germline. With 4 bases removed from V and 5 bases from J, the gap between germline ends came to 13 bases. CDR3 sequence: CATSDPTGTETQYF. The DNA for the CDR3 is TGTGCCACCAGTGACCCCACAGGGACGGAGACCCAGTACTTC.

The chain couples TRBV27 to TRBJ2-3; tentative D call: TRBD1 (6 bases). V was clipped by 5 bases and J by 2 bases, with 17 bases between them. This CDR3 contains 16 residues. Looked up from germline, CDR1 is MNHEY and CDR2 is SMNVEV (reference sequence). For the CDR3, the DNA is TGTGCCAGCAGTCCCAGACAGGTTCTATACACAGATACGCAGTATTTT. This codes for CASSPRQVLYTDTQYF.

The chain carries TRBV7-2 and TRBJ2-6; 8 nucleotides line up with TRBD2. Germline V gene data show CDR1 as SGHTA and CDR2 as FQGNSA. With V trimmed by 3 bases and J by 1 base, 8 bases remained unmatched. The CDR3 runs 18 residues. The CDR3 spells CASSFPGGTRSGANVLTF. Here the CDR3 DNA reads TGTGCCAGCAGCTTTCCGGGGGGGACTAGGTCTGGGGCCAACGTCCTGACTTTC.

The genes are TRBV9 and TRBJ2-7; 9 nucleotides agree with TRBD1. Germline V gene sequence: CDR1 SGDLS, CDR2 YYNGEE. J lost 3 bases, V lost 2 bases, and 6 bases had no gene match. The CDR3 has 15 residues. The CDR3 DNA follows: TGTGCCAGCAGCGTTACCGGGACAGGGAACTACGAGCAGTACTTC. Residues: CASSVTGTGNYEQYF.

The chain couples TRBV6-1 to TRBJ2-7; no clear D. Germline V gives CDR1 MNHNS, CDR2 SASEGT. The CDR3 loop spans 15 amino acids. With 1 base removed from V and 0 bases from J, the gap between germline ends came to 10 bases. The CDR3 loop reads CASSEGVSYSYEQYF. The CDR3 bases are TGTGCCAGCAGTGAAGGGGTCAGTTACTCCTACGAGCAGTACTTC.

The CDR3 DNA is TGCGCCAGCAGCCCGGGACTAGTCGTTTACGAGCAGTACTTC. It yields the protein CASSPGLVVYEQYF. This chain links TRBV5-1 with TRBJ2-7; 8 bases are shared with TRBD2. The CDR3 runs 14 residues. With 4 bases clipped from V and 4 bases from J, the junction kept 7 bases outside the gene matches. Germline lookup yields CDR1 SGHRS and CDR2 YFSETQ. The variable domain in full, completed from reference TRBV5-1 and TRBJ2-7, reads KAGVTQTPRYLIKTRGQQVTLSCSPISGHRSVSWYQQTPGQGLQFLFEYFSETQRNKGNFPGRFSGRQFSNSRSEMNVSTLELGDSALYLCASSPGLVVYEQYFGPGTRLTVT.

The rearrangement uses TRBV9 and TRBJ2-5; D is possibly TRBD1 or TRBD2 (6 bases each). This CDR3 region has 16 residues. Between the trimmed V and J ends, which lost 3 bases and 5 bases, there was a span of 20 bases. CDR1 is SGDLS and CDR2 is YYNGEE in the germline V gene. The CDR3 region has the DNA TGTGCCAGCAGCGCCCTCCTGGAGGGGGGTCGGGAGACCCAGTACTTC. Translating gives CASSALLEGGRETQYF.

This chain links TRBV28 with TRBJ1-4, with D possibly being TRBD1 (5 bases). Germline V gives CDR1 MDHEN, CDR2 SYDVKM. The CDR3 sequence is 13 residues long. Trimming removed 4 bases at V and 8 bases at J, with 11 bases between. Written as DNA, the CDR3 is TGTGCCAGCAGTTCAGGGAGGGGAGAAAAACTGTTTTTT. It codes for CASSSGRGEKLFF. The variable domain in full, completed from reference TRBV28 and TRBJ1-4, reads DVKVTQSSRYLVKRTGEKVFLECVQDMDHENMFWYRQDPGLGLRLIYFSYDVKMKEKGDIPEGYSVSREKKERFSLILESASTNQTSMYLCASSSGRGEKLFFGSGTQLSVL.

The V call is TRBV27, the J call TRBJ1-5, with no clear D. Germline V CDR1 and CDR2: MNHEY, SMNVEV (reference sequence). The CDR3 runs 14 residues. Trimming left V 0 bases short and J 1 base short, with 4 bases between. CDR3 in amino acids: CASSLSQSNQPQHF. For the CDR3, the DNA is TGTGCCAGCAGTTTATCCCAGAGCAATCAGCCCCAGCATTTT.

CDR3 coding DNA: TGCAGCGTAGCCTGGCAGACGTTGGTGTCAGGTGAAGCTTTCTTT. It codes for CSVAWQTLVSGEAFF. V gene TRBV29-1 combines with J gene TRBJ1-1; no reliable D call. V was cut by 6 bases and J by 7 bases, with 24 bases left in between. The CDR3 contains 15 residues. CDR1 SQVTM and CDR2 ANQGSEA come from the germline V gene. The whole variable domain, filled in from reference TRBV29-1 and TRBJ1-1, reads SAVISQKPSRDICQRGTSLTIQCQVDSQVTMMFWYRQQPGQSLTLIATANQGSEATYESGFVIDKFPISRPNLTFSTLTVSNMSPEDSSIYLCSVAWQTLVSGEAFFGQGTRLTVV.

The chain joins TRBV12-3 or TRBV12-4 to TRBJ2-4, with D perhaps TRBD2 (6 bases). Between the trimmed V and J ends, which lost 5 bases and 7 bases, there was a span of 12 bases. This CDR3 has 13 amino acids. The CDR3 DNA follows: TGTGCCAGCAGTGGAGGGGCACTGAACATTCAGTACTTC. Encoded protein: CASSGGALNIQYF.

The V gene is TRBV5-1, the J gene TRBJ1-1; tentatively, D is TRBD1 (6 bases). This CDR3 spans 14 amino acids. Germline loops: CDR1 SGHRS, CDR2 YFSETQ. The V end was cut by 0 bases, the J end by 0 bases, with 6 bases between. CDR3 DNA: TGCGCCAGCAGCTTGGGACAGGTGAACACTGAAGCTTTCTTT. Protein: CASSLGQVNTEAFF.

This rearrangement joins TRBV7-3 to TRBJ2-2; D gene uncertain. V was cut by 2 bases and J by 4 bases, with 5 bases left in between. The length of the CDR3 is 13 residues. Germline V gene sequence: CDR1 SGHTA, CDR2 FQGTGA. The CDR3 DNA sequence: TGTGCCAGCAGCTTATCAGTCACCGGGGAGCTGTTTTTT. Protein: CASSLSVTGELFF. Variable domain in full (rest from reference TRBV7-3 and TRBJ2-2): GAGVSQTPSNKVTEKGKYVELRCDPISGHTALYWYRQSLGQGPEFLIYFQGTGAADDSGLPNDRFFAVRPEGSVSTLKIQRTERGDSAVYLCASSLSVTGELFFGEGSRLTVL.

V is TRBV6-2 or TRBV6-3 and J is TRBJ2-4; D might be TRBD1 (6 bases). V was shortened by 7 bases and J by 1 base, with 14 bases between the two germline ends. Germline CDR1 reads MNHEY; CDR2 reads SVGEGT. The CDR3 spans 15 residues. This CDR3 reads CASTPAGAAKNIQYF. Here the CDR3 DNA reads TGTGCCAGCACCCCGGCAGGGGCTGCCAAAAACATTCAGTACTTC.

The CDR3 coding sequence is TGTGCCAGCAGCCGGGGTTCAGGGGGGCTCACCTACGAGCAGTACTTC. This codes for CASSRGSGGLTYEQYF. The V call is TRBV11-2, the J call TRBJ2-7; D might be TRBD1 (7 bases). Germline V gene data show CDR1 as SGHAT and CDR2 as FQNNGV. Trimming pared 5 bases from V and 2 bases from J, leaving 19 bases between. CDR3 length equals 16 residues.

This rearrangement joins TRBV6-5 to TRBJ2-7; 7 bases agree with TRBD1. The CDR3 consists of 13 residues. After removal of 10 bases from V and 2 bases from J, the junction contained 8 bases not matched to a gene. Germline CDR1 is MNHEY and CDR2 is SVGAGI. As DNA, the CDR3 is TGTGCCACCCAACAGGGGCAACCCTACGAGCAGTACTTC. Its translation is CATQQGQPYEQYF.

The CDR3 coding sequence is TGCGCCAGCAGCTTGGGAGGGGACAGCTCCTACGAGCAGTACTTC. Translated: CASSLGGDSSYEQYF. This sequence joins TRBV5-1 and TRBJ2-7; TRBD1 matches at 7 bases. Germline CDR1 reads SGHRS; CDR2 reads YFSETQ. V gave up 0 bases and J gave up 0 bases; unmatched junction bases: 3. This CDR3 has 15 amino acids.

This clone was seen just once. V and J are TRBV5-8 and TRBJ2-4; D is ambiguous. V was shortened by 4 bases and J by 1 base, with 12 bases between the two germline ends. The CDR3 loop spans 15 amino acids. Looked up from germline, CDR1 is SGHTS and CDR2 is YDEGEE. The CDR3 DNA follows: TGTGCCAGCAGCATTAGCCTGGGGGCCAAAAACATTCAGTACTTC. This codes for CASSISLGAKNIQYF.

The V call is TRBV3-1 (or the pseudogene TRBV3-2), the J call TRBJ2-5, with a weak D call TRBD1 (6 bases). V was cut by 5 bases and J by 2 bases, with 12 bases left in between. The length of the CDR3 is 14 residues. CDR1 LGHDT and CDR2 YNNKEL come from the germline V gene (reference sequence). The CDR3 sequence is CASSFRTAQETQYF. The CDR3 DNA follows: TGTGCCAGCAGCTTTCGGACAGCTCAAGAGACCCAGTACTTC.

The chain is built from TRBV11-2 and TRBJ2-3; 7 bases are shared with TRBD2. Germline V lookup: CDR1 SGHAT, CDR2 FQNNGV. The CDR3 is made up of 17 amino acids. The V gene end was trimmed by 1 base and the J gene end by 2 bases; junction bases not matched to a gene: 9. CDR3 loop: CASSLGVRSGDTDTQYF. CDR3 bases: TGTGCCAGCAGCTTAGGTGTTCGGAGCGGGGACACAGATACGCAGTATTTT. The variable domain in full, completed from reference TRBV11-2 and TRBJ2-3, reads EAGVAQSPRYKIIEKRQSVAFWCNPISGHATLYWYQQILGQGPKLLIQFQNNGVVDDSQLPKDRFSAERLKGVDSTLKIQPAKLEDSAVYLCASSLGVRSGDTDTQYFGPGTRLTVL.

This chain uses TRBV4-3 with TRBJ2-1; 11 bases match TRBD2. This CDR3 spans 16 amino acids. After removal of 3 bases from V and 2 bases from J, the junction contained 3 bases not matched to a gene. Germline values: CDR1 LGHNA, CDR2 YSLEER. The CDR3 loop is CASSHALAGAYNEQFF. The CDR3 coding sequence is TGCGCCAGCAGCCACGCACTAGCGGGAGCCTACAATGAGCAGTTCTTC.

The chain joins TRBV14 to TRBJ2-3; possible D gene TRBD2, 6 bases. CDR1 is SGHDN and CDR2 is FVKESK in the germline V gene. The CDR3 is 17 amino acids. The germline V and J ends were trimmed by 0 bases and 2 bases, with 15 bases remaining between them. CDR3 nucleotides: TGTGCCAGCAGCCAAGATCGGATAGCGGACCACACAGATACGCAGTATTTT. Amino acid sequence: CASSQDRIADHTDTQYF.

In its sample, this clone was seen a few times. This chain uses TRBV3-1 (or the pseudogene TRBV3-2) with TRBJ2-7; a weak D match, TRBD2 (5 bases). This CDR3 region has 12 residues. Germline lookup yields CDR1 LGHDT and CDR2 YNNKEL (reference sequence). Trimming shortened V by 0 bases and J by 9 bases, and 9 bases separated the two germline ends. The CDR3 DNA sequence: TGTGCCAGCAGCCAAGAGCCGGGAAGGCAGTACTTC. This codes for CASSQEPGRQYF.

This clone was found once. Other DNA sequences from this sample encode an identical CDR3 as well. The V gene is TRBV6-5, the J gene TRBJ1-1, with TRBD1 as a possible D gene (5 bases). V was clipped by 8 bases and J by 5 bases, with 12 bases between them. The CDR3 totals 12 residues. Germline V gene sequence: CDR1 MNHEY, CDR2 SVGAGI. The CDR3 loop is CASSPGGTEAFF. The CDR3 bases are TGTGCCAGCTCCCCGGGGGGGACTGAAGCTTTCTTT.

The chain combines TRBV3-1 (or the pseudogene TRBV3-2) with TRBJ2-1, with a weak D call TRBD2 (6 bases). The CDR3 covers 16 residues. V lost 1 base, J lost 7 bases, and 17 bases lay in between. Germline V gene lookup returns CDR1 LGHDT and CDR2 YNNKEL (reference sequence). The CDR3 here is CASSQGAGLGRNEQFF. Here the CDR3 DNA reads TGTGCCAGCAGCCAAGGTGCGGGACTCGGCCGAAATGAGCAGTTCTTC.

The genes are TRBV4-2 and TRBJ2-2, with D perhaps TRBD1 (6 bases). The CDR3 length is 16 residues. Trimming removed 3 bases from V and 5 bases from J, with 16 bases in between. Germline CDR1 LGHNA, CDR2 YNFKEQ. CDR3 DNA: TGTGCCAGCAGCCACCCCCCAGGGGCGTCGACCGGGGAGCTGTTTTTT. Its protein is CASSHPPGASTGELFF.

This clone was seen a single time. The chain links TRBV7-2 to TRBJ2-2; D call uncertain. Deletions cut 5 bases from V and 1 base from J, with 11 bases between. This CDR3 region has 15 residues. Germline CDR1 and CDR2: SGHTA and FQGNSA. In DNA form, the CDR3 reads TGTGCCAGCAGCACGCAGTGGGTGAACACCGGGGAGCTGTTTTTT. This gives the protein CASSTQWVNTGELFF.

V is TRBV5-1 and J is TRBJ2-3; 11 bases are shared with TRBD2. CDR1 is SGHRS and CDR2 is YFSETQ in the germline V gene. The CDR3 consists of 17 residues. Trimming removed 0 bases from V and 0 bases from J; junction bases left unmatched: 3. In nucleotides, the CDR3 is TGCGCCAGCAGCTTGGGGCTAGCGGGAGGAAGCACAGATACGCAGTATTTT. Protein sequence: CASSLGLAGGSTDTQYF.

V is TRBV7-9 and J is TRBJ2-6; D not resolved. The CDR3 spans 15 residues. Germline CDR1 and CDR2: SEHNR and FQNEAQ (reference sequence). The ends were cut back, 2 bases at V and 4 bases at J, with 9 bases in the middle. The DNA of the CDR3 is TGTGCCAGCAGCTTAAGCCCGAGAGGGGCCAACGTCCTGACTTTC. It codes for CASSLSPRGANVLTF.